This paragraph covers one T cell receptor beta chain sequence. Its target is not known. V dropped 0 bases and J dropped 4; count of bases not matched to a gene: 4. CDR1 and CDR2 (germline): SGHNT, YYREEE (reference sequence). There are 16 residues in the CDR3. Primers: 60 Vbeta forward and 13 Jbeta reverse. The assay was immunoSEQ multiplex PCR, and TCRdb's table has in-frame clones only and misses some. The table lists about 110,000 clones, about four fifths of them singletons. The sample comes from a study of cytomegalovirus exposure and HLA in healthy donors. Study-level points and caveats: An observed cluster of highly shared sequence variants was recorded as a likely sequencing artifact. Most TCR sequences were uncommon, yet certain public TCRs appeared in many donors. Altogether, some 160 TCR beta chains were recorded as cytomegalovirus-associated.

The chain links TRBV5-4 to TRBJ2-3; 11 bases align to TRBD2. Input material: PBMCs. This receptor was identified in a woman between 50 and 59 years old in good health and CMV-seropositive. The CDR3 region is CASSLELAGGADTQYF. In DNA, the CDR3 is TGTGCCAGCAGCTTGGAGTTAGCGGGGGGGGCAGATACGCAGTATTTT.